This entry concerns a single T cell receptor beta chain. V lost 2 bases to trimming and J lost 8 bases; unmatched junction nucleotides: 5. Germline CDR1 is LGHDT and CDR2 is YNNKEL (reference sequence). The CDR3 runs to 13 residues. This sample is part of a study of blood T cell repertoires in COVID-19. Self-reported history from a screening survey and questionnaire set each donor's cohort. TCRdb keeps only in-frame clones here, not all; method: immunoSEQ multiplex PCR. In the table there are approximately 210,000 clones, approximately 86% of which are singletons. The V and J genes are TRBV3-1 (or the pseudogene TRBV3-2) and TRBJ1-2; 7 bases agree with TRBD1. The sequencing input was PBMCs or T cells enriched from blood (not recorded which). This TCR came from a woman in her twenties or thirties who had recovered from COVID-19. This chain's CDR3 is CASSQRTGEGYTF. The CDR3 coding sequence is TGTGCCAGCAGCCAACGGACAGGTGAGGGCTACACCTTC.